This passage covers 21 T cell receptor beta chains from one sample sequenced in a study of T-cell memory formation after mild COVID-19. TCRdb called the 5' RACE reads again in MiXCR, with one record for every CDR3 protein. Of about 260,000 distinct CDR3 sequences listed, roughly 17% are singletons. The source material was PBMCs or a T cell subset sorted from them (not recorded which). The receptors here all came from a young man who had mild COVID-19 (a few samples of this study predate the infection). Cell type and time point are not known.

The V gene is TRBV7-8, the J gene TRBJ1-3; D is undetermined. Germline-derived CDR1 and CDR2 are SGHVS and FQNEAQ. CDR3 length equals 17 residues. Trimming took off 6 bases at V and 0 bases at J, with 18 bases between the two ends. The CDR3 spells CASSPRMGVSSGNTIYF. As DNA, the CDR3 is TGTGCCAGCAGTCCACGAATGGGCGTTAGCTCTGGAAACACCATATATTTT. The full variable domain, with the rest looked up from reference TRBV7-8 and TRBJ1-3, is GAGVSQSPRYKVAKRGQDVALRCDPISGHVSLFWYQQALGQGPEFLTYFQNEAQLDKSGLPSDRFFAERPEGSVSTLKIQRTQQEDSAVYLCASSPRMGVSSGNTIYFGEGSWLTVV.

This clonotype was seen a handful of times. The chain couples TRBV20-1 to TRBJ2-3, with 7 bases that match TRBD2. Per germline, CDR1 DFQATT and CDR2 SNEGSKA (reference sequence). The CDR3 has 14 amino acids. Trimming removed 6 bases from V and 2 bases from J; junction bases left unmatched: 8. Here the CDR3 reads CSARKRGFTDTQYF. The CDR3 DNA follows: TGCAGTGCAAGGAAGCGGGGTTTCACAGATACGCAGTATTTT.

In this sample, this clonotype turned up many times. The rearrangement links TRBV4-2 to TRBJ1-5; no firm D call. V lost 0 bases, J lost 9 bases, and 6 bases lay in between. Germline-derived CDR1 and CDR2 are LGHNA and YNFKEQ. CDR3 length: 12 residues. This CDR3 reads CASSQEGRPQHF. The CDR3 DNA reads TGTGCCAGCAGCCAAGAAGGGCGGCCCCAGCATTTT.

The chain combines TRBV6-6 with TRBJ1-3; D not certain. Per germline, CDR1 MNHNY and CDR2 SVGAGI (reference sequence). Trimming stripped 2 bases from V and 1 base from J, with 6 bases between. This CDR3 spans 14 amino acids. The CDR3 is CASSYTDSGNTIYF. Here the CDR3 DNA reads TGTGCCAGCAGTTACACGGATTCTGGAAACACCATATATTTT.

The table lists this clonotype with many counts. The chain is built from TRBV20-1 and TRBJ1-5; D remains ambiguous. The CDR3 totals 11 residues. V gave up 1 base and J gave up 4 bases, with 2 bases separating them. Germline loops: CDR1 DFQATT, CDR2 SNEGSKA (reference sequence). CDR3 sequence (DNA): TGCAGTGCTAGAGGGAATCAGCCCCAGCATTTT. Translating gives CSARGNQPQHF.

This clonotype appeared a few times. In DNA, the CDR3 is TGTGCCAGCAGTTTCGCGGACTTTGTATACAATGAGCAGTTCTTC. Its translation: CASSFADFVYNEQFF. The rearrangement links TRBV6-5 to TRBJ2-1; D perhaps matches TRBD2 (5 bases). The CDR3 sequence is 15 residues long. Trimming took 4 bases from V and 4 from J, leaving 14 bases between them. The V gene's germline CDR1 is MNHEY and CDR2 SVGAGI.

This clonotype has ten or more counts. The chain carries TRBV7-8 and TRBJ1-4, with D hard to call. The CDR3 contains 15 residues. From germline, CDR1 is SGHVS and CDR2 FQNEAQ. Trimming pared 2 bases from V and 0 bases from J, leaving 7 bases between. The CDR3 here is CASSLQTATNEKLFF. CDR3 DNA sequence: TGTGCCAGCAGCTTACAGACTGCAACTAATGAAAAACTGTTTTTT.

This clonotype turned up a few times. This chain links TRBV12-3 or TRBV12-4 with TRBJ2-7; D is possibly TRBD1 (5 bases). Trimming removed 6 bases from V and 0 bases from J, with 12 bases in between. The CDR3 is 14 residues long. Written as DNA, the CDR3 is TGTGCCAGCAGCCCTCCCGACAGCTCCTACGAGCAGTACGTC. It is translated as CASSPPDSSYEQYV.

The chain employs TRBV4-1 and TRBJ1-2, with 8 nucleotides matching TRBD1. Losses at the gene ends were 3 bases for V and 8 bases for J; bases not matched to a gene: 5. The germline CDR1 and CDR2 sequences are MGHRA and YSYEKL. The CDR3 has 13 amino acids. The CDR3, as DNA: TGCGCCAGCAGCCAGCAGGGGGCCGGGGGCTACACCTTC. As protein: CASSQQGAGGYTF.

The count of this clonotype is one. The chain carries TRBV3-1 and TRBJ1-4; D remains unclear. The length of the CDR3 is 14 residues. The V gene's germline CDR1 is LGHDT and CDR2 YNNKEL (reference sequence). Trimming removed 1 base from V and 10 bases from J, with 13 bases in between. CDR3 amino acids: CASSQGYRVGKLFF. The CDR3 nucleotides read TGTGCCAGCAGCCAAGGATATCGGGTAGGAAAACTGTTTTTT.

This clonotype was detected a few times. The chain carries TRBV4-2 and TRBJ1-2, with D maybe TRBD1 (5 bases). With 2 bases removed from V and 1 base from J, the gap between germline ends came to 8 bases. Per the germline V gene, CDR1 is LGHNA and CDR2 is YNFKEQ. The CDR3 loop spans 14 amino acids. CDR3 residues: CASSQKGFNYGYTF. The CDR3 DNA reads TGTGCCAGCAGCCAAAAGGGGTTTAACTATGGCTACACCTTC.

This clonotype was seen a few times. This sequence joins TRBV14 and TRBJ1-1, with D uncertain. Germline V lookup: CDR1 SGHDN, CDR2 FVKESK. V shed 2 bases and J shed 7 bases, with 20 bases lying between them. This CDR3 has 16 amino acids. This chain's CDR3 is CASSQRRRTDGGEAFF. The CDR3 DNA reads as TGTGCCAGCAGCCAAAGGCGACGAACAGATGGAGGTGAAGCTTTCTTT.

The genes are TRBV4-1 and TRBJ2-7, with 9 bases matching TRBD2. There are 15 residues in the CDR3. V lost 0 bases, J lost 7 bases, and 7 bases stayed unmatched. The V gene's germline CDR1 is MGHRA and CDR2 YSYEKL. The CDR3 DNA sequence: TGCGCCAGCAGCCAAGATCCCCTAGCGGGGCGGGAGCAGTACGTC. Encoded protein: CASSQDPLAGREQYV.

Many counts were recorded for this clonotype. The chain employs TRBV7-2 and TRBJ2-2; D may correspond to TRBD1 or TRBD2 (6 bases each). This CDR3 comprises 15 residues. V was trimmed by 4 bases and J by 7 bases, leaving 16 bases between them. Germline CDR1 reads SGHTA; CDR2 reads FQGNSA. The CDR3 nucleotides are TGTGCCAGCAGCTCGCAGGGGAGGATAAACGGGGAGCTGTTTTTT. It yields the protein CASSSQGRINGELFF.

This clonotype has ten or more counts. The gene calls are TRBV5-1 and TRBJ2-3; perhaps TRBD1 as D (7 bases). This CDR3 region has 15 residues. Trimming took off 7 bases at V and 1 base at J, with 16 bases between the two ends. CDR1 is SGHRS, CDR2 YFSETQ, per germline. In DNA form, the CDR3 reads TGCGCCAGCGCGGAGGGGGCCATACGCACAGATACGCAGTATTTT. Its protein is CASAEGAIRTDTQYF.

This clonotype was recorded a few times. The CDR3 spells CASSESPGQGVNYGYTF. The CDR3 coding sequence is TGTGCCAGCAGTGAATCCCCGGGACAGGGGGTTAACTATGGCTACACCTTC. The V and J genes are TRBV25-1 and TRBJ1-2; 11 nucleotides match TRBD1. The V gene's germline CDR1 is MGHDK and CDR2 SYGVNS. The CDR3 loop spans 17 amino acids. J gave up 1 base and V 1 base, and 5 bases lay outside the gene matches.

Written as DNA, the CDR3 is TGTGCCAGCAGTACCCGGGACAGGGCTGAGACCCAGTACTTC. It yields the protein CASSTRDRAETQYF. The chain combines TRBV12-3 or TRBV12-4 with TRBJ2-5, with 9 bases that match TRBD1. After removal of 5 bases from V and 5 bases from J, the junction contained 6 bases not matched to a gene. This CDR3 has 14 amino acids.

This rearrangement joins TRBV7-3 to TRBJ2-3; D may match TRBD1 or TRBD2 (5 bases each). In germline, CDR1 is SGHTA, CDR2 FQGTGA. The CDR3 has 17 residues. Trimming took 5 bases from V and 3 from J, leaving 21 bases between them. DNA of the CDR3: TGTGCCAGCAGCAAAACCGCCCGGGACCCCGGGACAGATACGCAGTATTTT. As protein: CASSKTARDPGTDTQYF.

This clonotype appeared a few times. The rearrangement links TRBV12-3 or TRBV12-4 to TRBJ2-5; D is uncertain. The V gene lost 3 bases and the J gene lost 7 bases, with 9 bases spanning the gap. The CDR3 covers 12 residues. CDR3 sequence reads: CASSFWEGTQYF. CDR3 nucleotides: TGTGCCAGCAGTTTCTGGGAAGGGACCCAGTACTTC.

The V gene is TRBV5-6, the J gene TRBJ2-2; 11 bases match TRBD2. The ends lost 3 bases at V and 1 base at J; junction bases unmatched: 5. Looked up from germline, CDR1 is SGHDT and CDR2 is YYEEEE. This CDR3 is built from 17 residues. CDR3 amino acids: CASSWLGLAGNTGELFF. As DNA, the CDR3 is TGTGCCAGCAGCTGGTTAGGACTAGCGGGGAACACCGGGGAGCTGTTTTTT.

The chain joins TRBV19 to TRBJ2-3; a weak D match, TRBD1 (6 bases). V lost 2 bases, J lost 5 bases, and 8 bases lay in between. CDR3 length equals 13 residues. CDR1 is LNHDA and CDR2 is SQIVND in the germline V gene (reference sequence). CDR3 in amino acids: CASSIKQGDTQYF. CDR3 nucleotides: TGTGCCAGTAGTATAAAACAGGGAGATACGCAGTATTTT.